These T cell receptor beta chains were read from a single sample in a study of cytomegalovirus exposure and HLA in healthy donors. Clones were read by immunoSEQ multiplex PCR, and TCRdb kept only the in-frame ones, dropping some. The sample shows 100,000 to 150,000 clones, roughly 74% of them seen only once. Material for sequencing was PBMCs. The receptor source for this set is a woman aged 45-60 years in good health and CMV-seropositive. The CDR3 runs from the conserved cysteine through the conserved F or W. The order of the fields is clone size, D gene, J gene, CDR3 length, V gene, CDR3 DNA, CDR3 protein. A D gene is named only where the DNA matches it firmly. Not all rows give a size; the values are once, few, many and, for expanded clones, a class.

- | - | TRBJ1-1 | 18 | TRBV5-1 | TGCGCCAGCAGCCAGCATTTCGGTGCGGGGCCTCTGGGCACTGAAGCTTTCTTT | CASSQHFGAGPLGTEAFF
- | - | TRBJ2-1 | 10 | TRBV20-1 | TGCAGTGCTAAGGGGAATGAGCAGTTCTTC | CSAKGNEQFF
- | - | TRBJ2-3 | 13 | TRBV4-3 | TGCGCCAGCAGCACAGGGAGGGCAGATACGCAGTATTTT | CASSTGRADTQYF
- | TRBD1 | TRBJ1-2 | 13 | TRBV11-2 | TGTGCCAGCAGCCCACAGGGGAACTATGGCTACACCTTC | CASSPQGNYGYTF
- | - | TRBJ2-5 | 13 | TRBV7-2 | TGTGCCAGCAGCTCTAACAGGGCGCAGACCCAGTACTTC | CASSSNRAQTQYF
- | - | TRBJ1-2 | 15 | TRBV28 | TGTGCCAGCAGCCCTGGGGGGGGCGGTGGCTATGGCTACACCTTC | CASSPGGGGGYGYTF
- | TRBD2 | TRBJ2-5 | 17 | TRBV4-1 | TGCGCCAGCAGCCAAGAGCGGGCTAGCGGGGTCCAAGAGACCCAGTACTTC | CASSQERASGVQETQYF
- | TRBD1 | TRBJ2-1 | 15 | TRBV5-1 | TGCGCCAGCAGCTTGGACAGGGGTTCCTACAATGAGCAGTTCTTC | CASSLDRGSYNEQFF
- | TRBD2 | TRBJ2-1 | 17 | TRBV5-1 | TGCGCCAGCAGCTTGCTATCCGCGGGGGGGCATCCCAATGAGCAGTTCTTC | CASSLLSAGGHPNEQFF
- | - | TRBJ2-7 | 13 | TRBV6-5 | TGTGCCAGCAGCCGCGGACAGTCCTACGAGCAGTACTTC | CASSRGQSYEQYF
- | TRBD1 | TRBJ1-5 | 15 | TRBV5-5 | TGTGCCAGCAGCTTAGGGACAGGGATCTCGGAGCCCCAGCATTTT | CASSLGTGISEPQHF
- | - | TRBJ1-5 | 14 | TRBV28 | TGTGCCAGCAGATTAGGGGCCGTGGGGATGCCCCAGCATTTT | CASRLGAVGMPQHF
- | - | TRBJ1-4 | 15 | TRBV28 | TGTGCCAGCAGCTATACCGGGACATTAAATGAAAAACTGTTTTTT | CASSYTGTLNEKLFF
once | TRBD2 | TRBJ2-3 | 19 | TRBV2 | TGTGCCAGCAGCTCCACGGTGGCTAGCGGGGGGGCGGGGACAGATACGCAGTATTTT | CASSSTVASGGAGTDTQYF
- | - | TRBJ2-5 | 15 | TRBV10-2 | TGCGCCAGCAGTCCTCCAGGGTCCAGACAAGAGACCCAGTACTTC | CASSPPGSRQETQYF
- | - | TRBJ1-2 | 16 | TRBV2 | TGTGCCAGCAGTAATGGACAGTCCTATGTTTCTTATGGCTACACCTTC | CASSNGQSYVSYGYTF
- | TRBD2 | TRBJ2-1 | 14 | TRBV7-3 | TGTGCCAGCAGCGTACTAGCGGGGGGGGGCGAGCAGTTCTTC | CASSVLAGGGEQFF
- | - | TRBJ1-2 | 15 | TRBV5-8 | TGTGCCAGCAGCCGGGACATATCAAGAGGCTATGGCTACACCTTC | CASSRDISRGYGYTF
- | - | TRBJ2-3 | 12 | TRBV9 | TGTGCCAGCAGCGGAATAGTGGATACGCAGTATTTT | CASSGIVDTQYF
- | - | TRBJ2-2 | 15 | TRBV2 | TGTGCCAGCAGAGCCGGACAGAAGAACACCGGGGAGCTGTTTTTT | CASRAGQKNTGELFF
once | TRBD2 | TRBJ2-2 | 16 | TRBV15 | TGTGCCACCAGGGCTAGCGGGGGGACAAACACCGGGGAGCTGTTTTTT | CATRASGGTNTGELFF
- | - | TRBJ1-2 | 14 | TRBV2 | TGTGCCAGCAGTTTCGGGGGGTCTAACTATGGCTACACCTTC | CASSFGGSNYGYTF
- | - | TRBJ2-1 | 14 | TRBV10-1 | TGCGCCAGCAGTCTGATGGGGAGCTACAATGAGCAGTTCTTC | CASSLMGSYNEQFF
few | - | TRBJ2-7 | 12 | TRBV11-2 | TGTGCCAGCAGCGAACAATATGGCGAGCAGTACTTC | CASSEQYGEQYF
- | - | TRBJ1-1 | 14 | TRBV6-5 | TGTGCCAGCAGTTACTCGACACCGAACACTGAAGCTTTCTTT | CASSYSTPNTEAFF
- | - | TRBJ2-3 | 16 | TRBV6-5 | TGTGCCAGCAGTTACATTTGGGACAAACGCACAGATACGCAGTATTTT | CASSYIWDKRTDTQYF
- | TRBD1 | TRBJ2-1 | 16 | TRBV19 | TGTGCCAGTAGTCACGACAGGGGCTTTTCCTACAATGAGCAGTTCTTC | CASSHDRGFSYNEQFF
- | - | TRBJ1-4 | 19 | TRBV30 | TGTGCCTGGAGCCTGCCGGGACTTAAATCGAGTGCAACTAATGAAAAACTGTTTTTT | CAWSLPGLKSSATNEKLFF
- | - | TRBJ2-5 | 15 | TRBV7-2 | TGTGCCAGCAGCCCTGGGGACTTCGCGGGAGAGACCCAGTACTTC | CASSPGDFAGETQYF
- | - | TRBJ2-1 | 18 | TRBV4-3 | TGCGCCAGCAGCCAAGAGAGTGGACCAAAGGGGTCCTACAATGAGCAGTTCTTC | CASSQESGPKGSYNEQFF
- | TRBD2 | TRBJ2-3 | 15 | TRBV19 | TGTGCCAGTAGTATTTTTAGCGGGGGTACAGATACGCAGTATTTT | CASSIFSGGTDTQYF
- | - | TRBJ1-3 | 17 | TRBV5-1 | TGCGCCAGCAGCCCAAGGACAGATGCTTCGTCTGGAAACACCATATATTTT | CASSPRTDASSGNTIYF
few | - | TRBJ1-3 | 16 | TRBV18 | TGTGCCAGCTCACCAATCGGACAGTCAGCTGGAAACACCATATATTTT | CASSPIGQSAGNTIYF
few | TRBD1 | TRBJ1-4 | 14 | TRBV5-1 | TGCGCCAGCAGCACCAGGGGGTTGGAGGAAAAACTGTTTTTT | CASSTRGLEEKLFF
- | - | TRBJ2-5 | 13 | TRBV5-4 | TGTGCCAGCAGCCTCGGACTGAAAGAGACCCAGTACTTC | CASSLGLKETQYF
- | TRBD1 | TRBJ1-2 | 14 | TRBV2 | TGTGCCAGCATTGGGGACAGAGTCTACTATGGCTACACCTTC | CASIGDRVYYGYTF
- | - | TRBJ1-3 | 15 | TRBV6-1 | TGTGCCAGCAGGACAGGATCTGACTCTGGAAACACCATATATTTT | CASRTGSDSGNTIYF
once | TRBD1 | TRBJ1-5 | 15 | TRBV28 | TGTGCCAGCCTAACGCCGGGACAGGCCGGCTCGGCCCAGCATTTT | CASLTPGQAGSAQHF
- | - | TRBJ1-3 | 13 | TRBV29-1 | TGCAGCGTTGGTAGGGGTTCAGGAAACACCATATATTTT | CSVGRGSGNTIYF
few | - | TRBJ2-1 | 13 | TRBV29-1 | TGCAGCGTTCGAGGGTGGGTTAACAATGAGCAGTTCTTC | CSVRGWVNNEQFF
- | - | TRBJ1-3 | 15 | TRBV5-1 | TGCGCCAGCAGCTTACCGGGACAAGCTGGAAACACCATATATTTT | CASSLPGQAGNTIYF
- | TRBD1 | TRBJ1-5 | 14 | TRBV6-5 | TGTGCCAGCAGTTTTACAGGGGTTAATCAGCCCCAGCATTTT | CASSFTGVNQPQHF
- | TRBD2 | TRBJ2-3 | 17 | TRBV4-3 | TGCGCCAGCAGCCAAGAGCTATTAGCGGGGGCCTTTTGGACGCAGTATTTT | CASSQELLAGAFWTQYF
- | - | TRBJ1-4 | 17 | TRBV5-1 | TGCGCCAGCAGCTTAGTCCCAGGACGGGATCCTAATGAAAAACTGTTTTTT | CASSLVPGRDPNEKLFF